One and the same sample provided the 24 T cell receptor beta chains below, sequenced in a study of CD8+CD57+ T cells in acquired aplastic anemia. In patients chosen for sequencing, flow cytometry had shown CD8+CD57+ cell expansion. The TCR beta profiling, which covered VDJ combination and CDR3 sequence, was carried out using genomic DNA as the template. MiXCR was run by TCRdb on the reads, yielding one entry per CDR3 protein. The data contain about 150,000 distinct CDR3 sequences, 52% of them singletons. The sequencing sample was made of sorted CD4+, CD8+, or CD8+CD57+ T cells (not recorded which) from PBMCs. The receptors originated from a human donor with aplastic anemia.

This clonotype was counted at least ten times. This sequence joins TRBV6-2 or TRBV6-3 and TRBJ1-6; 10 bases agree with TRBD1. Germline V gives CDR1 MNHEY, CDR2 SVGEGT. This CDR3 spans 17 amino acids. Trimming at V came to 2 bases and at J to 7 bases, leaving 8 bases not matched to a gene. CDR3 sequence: CASSYPRDRGRNSPLHF. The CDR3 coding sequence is TGTGCCAGCAGTTACCCCCGGGACAGGGGAAGGAATTCACCCCTCCACTTT.

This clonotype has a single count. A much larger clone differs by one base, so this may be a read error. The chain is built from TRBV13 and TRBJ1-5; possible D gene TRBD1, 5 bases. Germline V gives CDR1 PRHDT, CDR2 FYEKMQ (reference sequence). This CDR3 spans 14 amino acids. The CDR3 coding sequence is TGTGCCAGCAACTTAGGTCAGGGTTATCAGCCCCAGCATTTT. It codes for CASNLGQGYQPQHF.

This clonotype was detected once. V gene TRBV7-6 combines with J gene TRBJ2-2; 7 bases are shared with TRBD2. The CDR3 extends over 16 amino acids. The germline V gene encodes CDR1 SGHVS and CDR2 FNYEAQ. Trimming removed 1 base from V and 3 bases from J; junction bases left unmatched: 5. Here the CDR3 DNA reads TGTGCCAGCAGCTTAGATAGCAGCGGGGACACCGGGGAGCTGTTTTTT. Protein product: CASSLDSSGDTGELFF. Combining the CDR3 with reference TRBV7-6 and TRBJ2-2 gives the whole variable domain GAGVSQSPRYKVTKRGQDVALRCDPISGHVSLYWYRQALGQGPEFLTYFNYEAQQDKSGLPNDRFSAERPEGSISTLTIQRTEQRDSAMYRCASSLDSSGDTGELFFGEGSRLTVL.

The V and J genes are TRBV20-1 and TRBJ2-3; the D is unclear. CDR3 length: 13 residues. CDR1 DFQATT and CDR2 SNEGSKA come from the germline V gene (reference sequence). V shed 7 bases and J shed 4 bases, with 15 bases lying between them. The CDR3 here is CSVLDLTADTQYF. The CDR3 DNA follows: TGCAGTGTACTCGACCTCACCGCAGATACGCAGTATTTT.

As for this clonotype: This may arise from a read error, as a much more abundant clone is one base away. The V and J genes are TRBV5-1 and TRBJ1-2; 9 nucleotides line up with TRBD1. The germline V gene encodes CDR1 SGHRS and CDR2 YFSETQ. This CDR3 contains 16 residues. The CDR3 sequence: CASNLGAPGQGDGYTF. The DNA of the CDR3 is TGCGCCAGCAACTTGGGGGCTCCGGGACAGGGTGATGGCTACACCTTC.

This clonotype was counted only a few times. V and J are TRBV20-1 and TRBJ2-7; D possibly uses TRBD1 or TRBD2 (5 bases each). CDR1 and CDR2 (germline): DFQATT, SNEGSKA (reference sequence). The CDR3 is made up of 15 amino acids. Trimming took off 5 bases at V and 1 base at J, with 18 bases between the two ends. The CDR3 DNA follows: TGCAGTGCTGACTCACCGGGACGGGAATCCTACGAGCAGTACTTC. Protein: CSADSPGRESYEQYF.

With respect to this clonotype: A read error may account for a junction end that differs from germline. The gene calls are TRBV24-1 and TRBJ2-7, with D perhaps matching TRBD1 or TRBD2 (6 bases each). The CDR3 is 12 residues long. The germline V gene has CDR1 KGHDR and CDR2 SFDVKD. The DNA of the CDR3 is TGTGCCAGCAGTATGGGCGGGGACACCCGCCACTTC. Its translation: CASSMGGDTRHF.

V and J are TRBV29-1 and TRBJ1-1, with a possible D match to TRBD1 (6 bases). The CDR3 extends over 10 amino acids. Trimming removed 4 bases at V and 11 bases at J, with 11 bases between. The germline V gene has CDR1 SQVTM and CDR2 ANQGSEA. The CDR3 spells CSVVGGEAFF. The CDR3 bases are TGCAGCGTTGTAGGGGGGGAGGCTTTCTTT.

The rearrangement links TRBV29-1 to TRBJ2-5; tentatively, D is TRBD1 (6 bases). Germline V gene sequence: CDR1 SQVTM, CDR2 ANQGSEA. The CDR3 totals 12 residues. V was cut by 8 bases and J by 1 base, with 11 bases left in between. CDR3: CSSRTAQETQYF. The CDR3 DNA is TGCAGCTCACGGACAGCCCAAGAGACCCAGTACTTC.

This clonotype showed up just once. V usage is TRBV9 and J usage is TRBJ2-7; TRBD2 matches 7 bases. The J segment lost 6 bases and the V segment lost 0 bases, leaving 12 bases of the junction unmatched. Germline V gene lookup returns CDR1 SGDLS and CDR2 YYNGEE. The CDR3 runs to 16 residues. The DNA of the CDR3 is TGTGCCAGCAGCGTAGGCTTGCGGGAGAGGATTTCCGAGCAGTACTTC. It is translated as CASSVGLRERISEQYF.

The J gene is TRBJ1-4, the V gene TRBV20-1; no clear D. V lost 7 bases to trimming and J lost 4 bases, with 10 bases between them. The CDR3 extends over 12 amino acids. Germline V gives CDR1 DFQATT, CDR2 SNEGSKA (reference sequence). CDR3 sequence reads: CSVPQRNEKLFF. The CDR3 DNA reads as TGCAGTGTTCCCCAGCGTAATGAAAAACTGTTTTTT.

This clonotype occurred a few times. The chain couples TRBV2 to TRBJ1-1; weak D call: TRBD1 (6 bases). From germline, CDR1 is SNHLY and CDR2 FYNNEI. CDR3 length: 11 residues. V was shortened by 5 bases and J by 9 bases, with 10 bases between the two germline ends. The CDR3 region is CASSYRAKAFF. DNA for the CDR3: TGTGCCAGCAGTTACAGGGCGAAAGCTTTCTTT.

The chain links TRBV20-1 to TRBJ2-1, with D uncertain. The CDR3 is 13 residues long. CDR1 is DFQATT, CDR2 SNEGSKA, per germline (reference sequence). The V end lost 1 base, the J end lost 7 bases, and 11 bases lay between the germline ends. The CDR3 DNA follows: TGCAGTGCTAGAGTTCCGCCCGCAAATGAGCAGTTCTTC. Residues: CSARVPPANEQFF.

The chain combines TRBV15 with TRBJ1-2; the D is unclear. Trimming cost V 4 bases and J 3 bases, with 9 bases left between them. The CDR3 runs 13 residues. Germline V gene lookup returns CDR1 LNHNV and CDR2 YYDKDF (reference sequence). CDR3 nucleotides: TGTGCCACCAGCACGGAGAATGACTATGGCTACACCTTC. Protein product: CATSTENDYGYTF.

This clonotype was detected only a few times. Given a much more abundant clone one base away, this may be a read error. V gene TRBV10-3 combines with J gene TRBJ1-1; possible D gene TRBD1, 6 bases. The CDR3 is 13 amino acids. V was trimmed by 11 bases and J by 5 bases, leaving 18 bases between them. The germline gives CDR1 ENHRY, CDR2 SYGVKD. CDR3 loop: CAVKAGGGTEAFF. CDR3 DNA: TGTGCCGTCAAGGCCGGGGGCGGGACTGAAGCTTTCTTT.

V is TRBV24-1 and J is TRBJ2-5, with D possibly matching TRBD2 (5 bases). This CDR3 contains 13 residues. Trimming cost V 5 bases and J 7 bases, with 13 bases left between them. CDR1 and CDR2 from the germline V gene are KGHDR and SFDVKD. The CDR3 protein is CATSAPGSGTQYF. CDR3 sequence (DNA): TGTGCCACCAGTGCGCCTGGGAGCGGGACCCAGTACTTC.

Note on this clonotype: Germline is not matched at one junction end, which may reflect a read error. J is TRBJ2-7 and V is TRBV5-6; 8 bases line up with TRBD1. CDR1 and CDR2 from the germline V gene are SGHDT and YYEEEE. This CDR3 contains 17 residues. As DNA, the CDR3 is TGTGCCAGCAGCCTGGGCCAGAGGACAGGGACGGGCTACGAGCAGTGCTTC. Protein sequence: CASSLGQRTGTGYEQCF.

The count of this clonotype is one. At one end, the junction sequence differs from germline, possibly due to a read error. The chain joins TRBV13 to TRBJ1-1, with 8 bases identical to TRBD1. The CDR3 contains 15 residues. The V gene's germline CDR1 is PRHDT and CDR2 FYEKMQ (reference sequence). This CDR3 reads CASSWGTGMKTEAFF. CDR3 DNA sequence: TGTGCCAGCAGCTGGGGGACAGGTATGAAAACTGAAGCTTTCTTT.

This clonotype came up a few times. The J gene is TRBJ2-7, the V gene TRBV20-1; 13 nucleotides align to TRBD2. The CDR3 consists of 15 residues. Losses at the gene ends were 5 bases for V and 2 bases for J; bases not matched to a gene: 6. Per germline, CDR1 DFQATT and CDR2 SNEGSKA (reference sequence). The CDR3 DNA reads TGCAGTGCTCGATTGGGACTAGCGGGAACCTACGAGCAGTACTTC. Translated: CSARLGLAGTYEQYF.

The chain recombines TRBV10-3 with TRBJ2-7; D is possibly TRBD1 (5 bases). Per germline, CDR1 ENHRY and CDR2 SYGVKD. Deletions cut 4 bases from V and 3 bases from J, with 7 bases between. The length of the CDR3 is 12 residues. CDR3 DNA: TGTGCCATCAGTGGACAGAACTACGAGCAGTACTTC. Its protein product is CAISGQNYEQYF.

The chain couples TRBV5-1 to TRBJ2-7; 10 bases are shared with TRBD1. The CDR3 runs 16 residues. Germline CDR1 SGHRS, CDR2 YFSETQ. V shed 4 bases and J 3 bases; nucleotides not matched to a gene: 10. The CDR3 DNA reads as TGCGCCAGCAGCCCCACCGGGGGACAGGGGAACTACGAGCAGTACTTC. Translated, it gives CASSPTGGQGNYEQYF.

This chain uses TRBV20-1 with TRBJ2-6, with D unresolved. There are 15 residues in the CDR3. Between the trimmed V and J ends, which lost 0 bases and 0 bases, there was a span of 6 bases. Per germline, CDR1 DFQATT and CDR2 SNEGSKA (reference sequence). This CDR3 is CSARDGNSGANVLTF. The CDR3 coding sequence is TGCAGTGCTAGAGATGGGAACTCTGGGGCCAACGTCCTGACTTTC.

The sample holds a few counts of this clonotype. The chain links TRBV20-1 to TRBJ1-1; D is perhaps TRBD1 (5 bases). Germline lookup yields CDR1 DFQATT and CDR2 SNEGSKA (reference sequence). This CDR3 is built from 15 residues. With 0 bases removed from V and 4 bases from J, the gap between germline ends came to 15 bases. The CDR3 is CSARDITGGVTEAFF. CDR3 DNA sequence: TGCAGTGCTAGAGATATAACAGGTGGGGTCACTGAAGCTTTCTTT.

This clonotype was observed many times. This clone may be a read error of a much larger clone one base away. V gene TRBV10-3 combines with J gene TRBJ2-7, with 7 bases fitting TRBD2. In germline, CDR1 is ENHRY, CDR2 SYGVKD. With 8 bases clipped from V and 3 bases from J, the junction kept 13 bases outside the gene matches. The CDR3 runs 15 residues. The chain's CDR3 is CAIGPPGGRFYEQYF. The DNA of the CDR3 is TGTGCCATCGGTCCTCCGGGAGGCAGATTCTACGAGCAGTACTTC.